This T cell receptor (beta chain) was recorded in a study of shared clonotypes between healthy human individuals (dated by TCRdb to between 2020 and 2021). About the investigation overall: A few men and two women, aged 18 to 49 years, made up the cohort. For each donor, CD4 naive and CD4 memory were each given three plates, CD8 naive was given two plates, and CD8 memory was given one plate. To estimate repertoire size and how much clonotype sharing occurs between individuals, the study deeply sequenced the blood TCR repertoires of several healthy adults. To increase sequencing depth and limit assay-specific biases, different laboratories used diverse techniques to prepare libraries and sequence TCR repertoires. Between about 0.9 and 8.9 billion PBMCs per donor were obtained by leukapheresis.

Using the deep immunoSEQ assay, multiplex PCR amplified TCR CDR3 regions from genomic DNA. For each cell subset, the extracted genomic DNA was distributed evenly across all wells of several immunoSEQ 96-well plates, and each plate served as one replicate. For sorted subsets, roughly 200 ng genomic DNA, equal to about 30,000 T cell genomes, was loaded into each replicate PCR. The purified libraries were quantified using a Qubit 3.0 fluorometer, sized with a Bioanalyzer 2100, and then quantified again using the KAPA Library Quantification kit. A separate single-read 150-cycle Illumina NextSeq 550 flow cell was used to sequence each immunoSEQ 96-well plate. In the source study's methods: Because only junctional sequences without quality scores were contained in the immunoSEQ output, filtering matching that applied to full-length reads could not be performed. To assign V/J genes and CDR3, sequences were annotated using PyIR, a Python wrapper for IgBLAST v1.9, with IMGT germline references. Reads with weak V/J assignments (E-value above 1e-6), missing CDR3, stop codons, out-of-frame junctions, or ambiguous translated residues were removed. V3J clonotypes were defined by identical inferred V gene, J gene, and CDR3 amino acid sequence. Percentage overlap between repertoires was computed as shared unique clonotypes divided by the size of the smaller repertoire. RTK rarefaction, the Chao1 estimator, and Recon v2.1 estimates of unobserved clonotypes were used to assess repertoire richness. Generation probabilities were computed with OLGA for all TCRbeta clonotypes obtained by the gDNA method from a few donors. TCRdb stores this immuneACCESS table with in-frame sequences only. Part of the clones is absent; in the studies checked, under half of the shortfall reflects unresolved V genes, and no reason is known for the rest. For V, J and clone size, that table is used; D and trimming come from the DNA. For this sample there are fewer than 850,000 clones; about 90% appear just once. The ten biggest clones cover 34% of the sample.

Counted from cysteine to phenylalanine, this CDR3 has 14 amino acids. The read is trimmed to its CDR3 DNA, 42 bases read in frame from base 1. CDR1 and CDR2 are read off the germline V gene as SGHDT and YYEEEE. Trimmed from V: 2 bases; trimmed from J: 0 bases; junction bases lacking a gene match: 2. Donors were healthy HIV-negative adults with no recently reported acute infections or vaccinations. Every donor was a Caucasian adult residing in Nashville, Tennessee, USA. The CD8 memory samples were a combination of magnetically selected CD45RO+ cells and CCR7-negative CD45RA+ effector memory (TemRA) cells. After blood collection by leukapheresis, PBMCs were isolated using Ficoll-Histopaque density gradient centrifugation and then cryopreserved in the vapor phase of liquid nitrogen. Purity and quantity of every magnetically sorted T cell population were checked by analytical flow cytometry. Genomic DNA was isolated from every sorted fraction and measured by UV absorbance on a Nanodrop 2000c.

To note about this clone: The clone's antigen remains unknown. No base qualities exist here, and no much larger clone lies one base off it.

Points the paper makes about the study in general: Because the study included a small number of donors, the genetic and exposure-history diversity represented was limited. Only blood was sampled, and tissue TCR repertoires likely differ from those in blood. Pairwise subsampling indicated that sequencing depth was expected to affect the degree of clonotype sharing among donors. Sharing across several donors was observed for about 5% of naive CD4, over 3% of naive CD8, 2% to 2.5% of memory CD4, and roughly 0.4% of memory CD8 clonotypes. Higher generation probabilities were observed for clonotypes shared by all four sorted-subset donors than for non-shared clonotypes. Incomplete sequencing was indicated by rarefaction of sorted-subset datasets, despite the large sequencing depth. Larger estimated clonotype richness was generally found for naive subsets than for memory subsets.

The chain is made from TRBV5-6 and TRBJ2-7; TRBD1 fits 7 bases in the junction. This clonotype was obtained from a man younger than 35 in good health. Some clones in this sample may be carry-over from other donors' samples. Sequenced: memory CD8+ T cells from PBMCs. The meaning of the sample's cell subset or site label: CD45RO+ cells pooled with CCR7-negative TemRA cells. The base sequence is TGTGCCAGCAGCTTCACAGGGGACTCCTACGAGCAGTACTTC. This sequence encodes CASSFTGDSYEQYF.